Listed here are 20 T cell receptor beta chains from one sample, sequenced in a study of T cell responses to AZD1222 COVID-19 vaccine. Generated by immunoSEQ multiplex PCR, the TCRdb table keeps only in-frame clones and is missing some. The sample has 100,000 or so clones, approximately 90% seen once. Sequenced material: peripheral blood, taken 28 days after the second AZD1222 dose. These receptors all stem from an adult who received the AZD1222 COVID-19 vaccine.

The chain recombines TRBV12-3 or TRBV12-4 with TRBJ2-7; 7 bases match TRBD1. The CDR3 totals 13 residues. Losses at the gene ends were 7 bases for V and 3 bases for J; bases not matched to a gene: 6. CDR3 region: CASTLTGSYEQYF. The DNA of the CDR3 is TGTGCCAGCACCCTGACAGGGAGCTACGAGCAGTACTTC.

The chain uses TRBV19 and TRBJ1-1, with 10 bases lining up with TRBD1. The CDR3 has 15 residues. With 6 bases clipped from V and 2 bases from J, the junction kept 6 bases outside the gene matches. Looked up from germline, CDR1 is LNHDA and CDR2 is SQIVND (reference sequence). The CDR3 loop is CASRGTGAPNTEAFF. The CDR3 DNA reads TGTGCCAGTAGGGGGACAGGGGCACCCAACACTGAAGCTTTCTTT.

The V and J genes are TRBV11-3 and TRBJ2-5; 8 bases match TRBD2. J gave up 1 base and V 1 base, and 5 bases lay outside the gene matches. The CDR3 is 16 residues long. The germline CDR1 and CDR2 sequences are SGHNT and YENEEA. The CDR3 sequence is CASSLGGGGIQETQYF. The DNA of the CDR3 is TGTGCCAGCAGCTTAGGAGGCGGGGGGATCCAAGAGACCCAGTACTTC.

The chain joins TRBV2 to TRBJ2-7; D perhaps matches TRBD1 (5 bases). The CDR3 extends over 15 amino acids. Germline assignment: CDR1 SNHLY and CDR2 FYNNEI. V lost 0 bases and J 9 bases, leaving 18 bases between the germline ends. The DNA for the CDR3 is TGTGCCAGCAGTGAAGCTGGACACCTTTTATTGGGGCAGTACTTC. Amino acid sequence: CASSEAGHLLLGQYF.

V and J are TRBV7-8 and TRBJ1-6, with D possibly matching TRBD1 (6 bases). From germline, CDR1 is SGHVS and CDR2 FQNEAQ. V was cut by 5 bases and J by 7 bases, with 21 bases left in between. This CDR3 is 17 amino acids long. CDR3 in amino acids: CASSPSGHNSWNSPLHF. The CDR3 region has the DNA TGTGCCAGCAGCCCATCGGGACACAACTCGTGGAATTCACCCCTCCACTTT. Using reference TRBV7-8 and TRBJ1-6 for the parts outside the CDR3, the full variable domain is GAGVSQSPRYKVAKRGQDVALRCDPISGHVSLFWYQQALGQGPEFLTYFQNEAQLDKSGLPSDRFFAERPEGSVSTLKIQRTQQEDSAVYLCASSPSGHNSWNSPLHFGNGTRLTVT.

The V and J genes are TRBV5-4 and TRBJ1-1, with D unclear. Trimming took off 2 bases at V and 1 base at J, with 9 bases between the two ends. There are 14 residues in the CDR3. Germline assignment: CDR1 SGHNT and CDR2 YYREEE (reference sequence). The CDR3 nucleotides are TGTGCCAGCAGCTTTTACTCAGGGAACACTGAAGCTTTCTTT. It specifies CASSFYSGNTEAFF.

The V and J genes are TRBV7-2 and TRBJ1-1; unclear D gene. CDR3 length equals 16 residues. V dropped 2 bases and J dropped 1 base, with 14 bases sitting between them. CDR1 and CDR2 from the germline V gene are SGHTA and FQGNSA. Written as DNA, the CDR3 is TGTGCCAGCAGCTTACCATTTTTGCACTCGAACACTGAAGCTTTCTTT. Amino acids: CASSLPFLHSNTEAFF.

The rearrangement uses TRBV29-1 and TRBJ2-7; possibly TRBD1 or TRBD2 for D (5 bases each). Trimming took off 7 bases at V and 2 bases at J, with 9 bases between the two ends. The CDR3 spans 11 residues. Germline V gene sequence: CDR1 SQVTM, CDR2 ANQGSEA. The CDR3 DNA reads TGCAGCGCATCGGGACCCTACGAGCAGTACTTC. Translated, it gives CSASGPYEQYF.

The genes are TRBV5-4 and TRBJ2-7; 13 bases agree with TRBD2. The CDR3 runs to 17 residues. Germline values: CDR1 SGHNT, CDR2 YYREEE (reference sequence). The J segment lost 2 bases and the V segment lost 0 bases, leaving 5 bases of the junction unmatched. DNA of the CDR3: TGTGCCAGCAGCTTGGGACTAGCGGGGGGACCTACCTACGAGCAGTACTTC. As protein: CASSLGLAGGPTYEQYF.

The rearrangement uses TRBV5-1 and TRBJ2-1; TRBD2 aligns across 9 bases. The J segment lost 5 bases and the V segment lost 4 bases, leaving 13 bases of the junction unmatched. CDR3 length: 17 residues. Germline CDR1 and CDR2: SGHRS and YFSETQ. Here the CDR3 DNA reads TGCGCCAGCAGCCCAGCGGGGGGACCGTACCCGCACAATGAGCAGTTCTTC. Protein: CASSPAGGPYPHNEQFF.

The chain uses TRBV12-1 and TRBJ2-7; TRBD2 is taken as the D call from the table, unchecked against the DNA. TRBV12-1 counts as a pseudogene. The CDR3 consists of 16 residues. CDR3 sequence reads: CASSFTQRGPSYEQYF. The DNA of the CDR3 is TGTGCCAGCAGCTTTACCCAGCGGGGGCCCTCCTACGAGCAGTACTTC.

CDR3 protein: CASSPGDRGTYEQYF. CDR3 bases: TGTGCCAGCTCACCCGGGGACAGGGGCACCTACGAGCAGTACTTC. The chain combines TRBV18 with TRBJ2-7; 10 nucleotides match TRBD1. Germline V gives CDR1 KGHSH, CDR2 LQKENI. The CDR3 totals 15 residues. V was clipped by 3 bases and J by 2 bases; unmatched bases: 4.

The V gene is TRBV6-2 or TRBV6-3, the J gene TRBJ1-5; tentatively, D is TRBD1 (5 bases). Trimming took off 6 bases at V and 6 bases at J, with 21 bases between the two ends. CDR1 is MNHEY and CDR2 is SVGEGT in the germline V gene. The CDR3 consists of 16 residues. CDR3 DNA: TGTGCCAGCAGCCGCACGGGGCAGGCCCTCGGTCAGCCCCAGCATTTT. Its protein product is CASSRTGQALGQPQHF.

This chain uses TRBV30 with TRBJ2-7, with 11 bases aligning to TRBD1. Germline CDR1 and CDR2: GTSNPN and SVGIG (reference sequence). Trimming removed 2 bases from V and 3 bases from J; junction bases left unmatched: 9. The CDR3 runs 16 residues. Here the CDR3 reads CAWSRRTGTGGYEQYF. DNA for the CDR3: TGTGCCTGGAGTAGACGAACCGGGACAGGGGGCTACGAGCAGTACTTC.

CDR3 region: CASSTIGQGTEAFF. The DNA of the CDR3 is TGTGCCAGTAGTACGATTGGACAGGGGACCGAAGCTTTCTTT. The V and J genes are TRBV19 and TRBJ1-1, with 9 nucleotides matching TRBD1. The germline CDR1 and CDR2 sequences are LNHDA and SQIVND (reference sequence). The CDR3 extends over 14 amino acids. V lost 4 bases, J lost 8 bases, and 8 bases stayed unmatched.

The table lists this clone with a few counts. V is TRBV5-1 and J is TRBJ1-5; TRBD1 might be the D (5 bases). This CDR3 is built from 17 residues. CDR1 is SGHRS, CDR2 YFSETQ, per germline. Trimming removed 0 bases at V and 2 bases at J, with 15 bases between. The CDR3 DNA is TGCGCCAGCAGCTTGGGCGGGGGTGTGTATGGCAATCAGCCCCAGCATTTT. Amino acid sequence: CASSLGGGVYGNQPQHF. Filled out from reference TRBV5-1 and TRBJ1-5, the complete variable domain reads KAGVTQTPRYLIKTRGQQVTLSCSPISGHRSVSWYQQTPGQGLQFLFEYFSETQRNKGNFPGRFSGRQFSNSRSEMNVSTLELGDSALYLCASSLGGGVYGNQPQHFGDGTRLSIL.

The J gene is TRBJ1-5, the V gene TRBV19; possibly TRBD1 for D (6 bases). V lost 8 bases to trimming and J lost 2 bases, with 7 bases between them. The CDR3 sequence is 12 residues long. Per germline, CDR1 LNHDA and CDR2 SQIVND (reference sequence). The CDR3 DNA reads TGTGCCAGTGAGGGGGGCAATCAGCCCCAGCATTTT. Translated, it gives CASEGGNQPQHF.

Only a few counts were recorded for this clone. A junction boundary mismatches the germline segment, possibly from a read error. This sequence joins TRBV6-1 and TRBJ2-7; TRBD2 is a possible D gene (5 bases). Germline V CDR1 and CDR2: MNHNS, SASEGT. The CDR3 spans 12 residues. DNA for the CDR3: TGTGCCAGTAGTGATGGGAGCTACGAGCAGTACTTC. This translates into CASSDGSYEQYF.

The chain links TRBV13 to TRBJ2-1, with D perhaps TRBD2 (5 bases). This CDR3 is built from 17 residues. Trimming shortened V by 5 bases and J by 1 base, and 18 bases separated the two germline ends. The germline V gene has CDR1 PRHDT and CDR2 FYEKMQ (reference sequence). CDR3 region: CASSPPPAVLSYNEQFF. CDR3 bases: TGTGCCAGCAGCCCACCCCCAGCGGTACTTTCCTACAATGAGCAGTTCTTC.

J is TRBJ1-4 and V is TRBV2; 7 bases match TRBD1. This CDR3 contains 15 residues. The V and J ends lost 4 bases and 5 bases, in that order; junction bases with no gene match: 7. Germline CDR1 SNHLY, CDR2 FYNNEI. CDR3 sequence: CASSAQGVPNEKLFF. CDR3 nucleotides: TGTGCCAGCAGTGCCCAGGGGGTACCAAATGAAAAACTGTTTTTT. Based on the CDR3 plus reference TRBV2 and TRBJ1-4, the full variable domain is EPEVTQTPSHQVTQMGQEVILRCVPISNHLYFYWYRQILGQKVEFLVSFYNNEISEKSEIFDDQFSVERPDGSNFTLKIRSTKLEDSAMYFCASSAQGVPNEKLFFGSGTQLSVL.